There are a few counts of the clone carrying this TCR beta chain. The antigen is not known. Template switching supplied a universal primer site; unique molecular identifiers were carried on the cDNA. TCRdb re-called the 5' RACE reads through MiXCR, storing one row per CDR3 protein. Here the sample spans fewer than 250,000 distinct CDR3 sequences, around 6.8% being singletons. The V and J ends lost 4 bases and 10 bases respectively, with 8 bases between them. The CDR3 runs to 12 residues. This entry comes from a study of identical twins. Study-wide results and limits: Cross-sectional statistics underpinned the conclusions; the same donors were not followed.

The same specimen was also included in a second study, on yellow fever vaccine responses in identical twins. That study adds: Twins' vaccine T cell response reportedly gave the appearance of partial convergence and partial personalization.

The chain recombines TRBV12-3 or TRBV12-4 with TRBJ1-6; a weak D match, TRBD1 (5 bases). The clonotype originates from a woman between 18 and 30 years old in good health. Sequencing was carried out using memory (CD45RO+) T cells sorted from blood. The CDR3 reads CASSSQVSPLHF. CDR3 in DNA: TGTGCCAGCAGTTCACAGGTCTCACCCCTCCACTTT.